This entry is about one T cell receptor beta chain. This specimen belongs to a study of blood T cell repertoires in COVID-19. Study as a whole: Sites in the United States, Italy and Spain provided acute and convalescent COVID-19 samples. Sources were T cells, B-cell-depleted T cells, or PBMCs; the material itself was cDNA or gDNA.

Authors' data handling: Reference gene primer amplification gave nucleated cell count estimates. Sequenced by immunoSEQ multiplex PCR; TCRdb stores in-frame clones only, minus some. The V and J calls and clone size come from that table; D and trimming were worked out from the DNA. The sample contains about 49,000 clones, around 81% of which appear only once. Patients of the Seattle cohort, enrolled during active infection, were followed longitudinally. The source of this sequence is a woman of 80 years or more with COVID-19, enrolled during active disease. The sequencing sample was made of peripheral blood.

The CDR3 region has the DNA TGTGCCAGCTTATCGGGACAGGGCCCTTACAATGAGCAGTTCTTC. Translating gives CASLSGQGPYNEQFF. The chain uses TRBV18 and TRBJ2-1, with TRBD1 matching 9 bases. The CDR3 spans 15 residues. Germline loops: CDR1 KGHSH, CDR2 LQKENI. Losses at the gene ends were 7 bases for V and 4 bases for J; bases not matched to a gene: 8.